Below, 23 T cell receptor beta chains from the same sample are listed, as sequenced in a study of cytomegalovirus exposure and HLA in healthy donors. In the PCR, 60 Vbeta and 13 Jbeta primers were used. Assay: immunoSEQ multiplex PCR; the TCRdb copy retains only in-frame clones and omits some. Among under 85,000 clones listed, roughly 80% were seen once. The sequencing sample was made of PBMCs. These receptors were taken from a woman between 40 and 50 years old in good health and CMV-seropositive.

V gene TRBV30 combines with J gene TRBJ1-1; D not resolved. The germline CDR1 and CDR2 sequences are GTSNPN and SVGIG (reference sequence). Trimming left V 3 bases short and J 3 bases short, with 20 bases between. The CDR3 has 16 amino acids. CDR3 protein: CAWSLKLTRRDTEAFF. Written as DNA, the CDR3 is TGTGCCTGGAGCCTGAAATTGACACGGAGGGACACTGAAGCTTTCTTT.

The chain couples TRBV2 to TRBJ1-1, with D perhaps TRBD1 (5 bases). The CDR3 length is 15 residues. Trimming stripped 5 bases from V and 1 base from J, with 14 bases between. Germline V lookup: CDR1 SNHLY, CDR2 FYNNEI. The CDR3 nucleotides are TGTGCCAGCAGTCCACCGCGGGGGGGGAACACTGAAGCTTTCTTT. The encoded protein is CASSPPRGGNTEAFF.

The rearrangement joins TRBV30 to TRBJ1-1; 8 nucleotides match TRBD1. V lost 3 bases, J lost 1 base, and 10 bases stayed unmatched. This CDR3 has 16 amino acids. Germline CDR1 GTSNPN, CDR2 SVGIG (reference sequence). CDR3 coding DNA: TGTGCCTGGAGAAAGACAGGGGATGGCAGGAACACTGAAGCTTTCTTT. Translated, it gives CAWRKTGDGRNTEAFF.

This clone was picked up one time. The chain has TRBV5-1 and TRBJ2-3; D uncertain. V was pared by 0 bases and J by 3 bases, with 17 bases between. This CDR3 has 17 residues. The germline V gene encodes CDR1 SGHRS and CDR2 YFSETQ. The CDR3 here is CASSLVARSIPTDTQYF. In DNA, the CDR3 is TGCGCCAGCAGCTTGGTGGCTAGGAGTATTCCTACAGATACGCAGTATTTT.

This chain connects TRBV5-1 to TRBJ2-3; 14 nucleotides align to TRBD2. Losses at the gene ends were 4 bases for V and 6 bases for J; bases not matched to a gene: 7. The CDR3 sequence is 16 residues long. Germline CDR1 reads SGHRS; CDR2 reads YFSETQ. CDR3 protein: CASSRGTSGSFDTQYF. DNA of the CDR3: TGCGCCAGCAGCCGGGGGACTAGCGGGAGTTTCGATACGCAGTATTTT.

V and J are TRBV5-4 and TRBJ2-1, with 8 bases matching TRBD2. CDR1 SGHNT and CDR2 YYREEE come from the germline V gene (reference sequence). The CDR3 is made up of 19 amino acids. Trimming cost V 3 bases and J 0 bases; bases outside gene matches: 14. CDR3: CASSWGAVGRGSSYNEQFF. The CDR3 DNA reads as TGTGCCAGCAGCTGGGGGGCAGTCGGGAGGGGTAGCTCCTACAATGAGCAGTTCTTC.

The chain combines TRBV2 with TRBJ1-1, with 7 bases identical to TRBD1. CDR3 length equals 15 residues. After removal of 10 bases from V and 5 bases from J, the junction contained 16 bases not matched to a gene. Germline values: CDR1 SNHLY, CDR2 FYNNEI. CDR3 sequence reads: CATLETGIWYTEAFF. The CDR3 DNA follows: TGTGCCACTTTAGAGACAGGGATTTGGTATACTGAAGCTTTCTTT.

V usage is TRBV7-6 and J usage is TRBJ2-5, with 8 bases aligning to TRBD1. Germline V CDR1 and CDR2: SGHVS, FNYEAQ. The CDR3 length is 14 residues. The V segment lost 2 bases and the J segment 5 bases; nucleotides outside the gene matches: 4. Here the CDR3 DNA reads TGTGCCAGCAGCTTAAGACAGGGGCGGGAGACCCAGTACTTC. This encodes CASSLRQGRETQYF.

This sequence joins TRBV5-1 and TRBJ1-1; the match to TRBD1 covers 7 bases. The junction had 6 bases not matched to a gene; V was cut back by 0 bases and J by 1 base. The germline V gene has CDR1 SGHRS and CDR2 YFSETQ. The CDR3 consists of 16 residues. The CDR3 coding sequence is TGCGCCAGCAGCTTGGGGACAGGCGGTTGGAACACTGAAGCTTTCTTT. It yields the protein CASSLGTGGWNTEAFF. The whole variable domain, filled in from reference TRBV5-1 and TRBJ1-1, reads KAGVTQTPRYLIKTRGQQVTLSCSPISGHRSVSWYQQTPGQGLQFLFEYFSETQRNKGNFPGRFSGRQFSNSRSEMNVSTLELGDSALYLCASSLGTGGWNTEAFFGQGTRLTVV.

CDR3 protein: CSVEGTSDSYNEQFF. Written as DNA, the CDR3 is TGCAGCGTTGAAGGGACATCCGACTCCTACAATGAGCAGTTCTTC. The chain recombines TRBV29-1 with TRBJ2-1; D possibly corresponds to TRBD1 (5 bases). V lost 1 base, J lost 0 bases, and 10 bases lay in between. Germline V gene data show CDR1 as SQVTM and CDR2 as ANQGSEA. CDR3 length equals 15 residues.

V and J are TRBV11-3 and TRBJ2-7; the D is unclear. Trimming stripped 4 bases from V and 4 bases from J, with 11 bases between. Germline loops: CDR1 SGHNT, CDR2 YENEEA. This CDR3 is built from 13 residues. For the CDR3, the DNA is TGTGCCAGCAGCTCGCAGATGGTGTACGAGCAGTACTTC. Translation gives CASSSQMVYEQYF.

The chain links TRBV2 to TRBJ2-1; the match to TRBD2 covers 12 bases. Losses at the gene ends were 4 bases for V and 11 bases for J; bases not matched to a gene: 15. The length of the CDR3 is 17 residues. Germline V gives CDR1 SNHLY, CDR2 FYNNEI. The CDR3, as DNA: TGTGCCAGCAGTGCGGTCGGTCTAGCGGGAGGGCTAGGAAAGCAGTTCTTC. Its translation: CASSAVGLAGGLGKQFF.

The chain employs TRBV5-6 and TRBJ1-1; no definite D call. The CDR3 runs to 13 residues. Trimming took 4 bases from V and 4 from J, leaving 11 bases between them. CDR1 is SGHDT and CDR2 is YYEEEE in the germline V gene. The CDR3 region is CASSLPTGTEAFF. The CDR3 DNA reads TGTGCCAGCAGCCTGCCAACGGGCACTGAAGCTTTCTTT. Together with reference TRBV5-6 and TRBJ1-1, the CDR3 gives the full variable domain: DAGVTQSPTHLIKTRGQQVTLRCSPKSGHDTVSWYQQALGQGPQFIFQYYEEEERQRGNFPDRFSGHQFPNYSSELNVNALLLGDSALYLCASSLPTGTEAFFGQGTRLTVV.

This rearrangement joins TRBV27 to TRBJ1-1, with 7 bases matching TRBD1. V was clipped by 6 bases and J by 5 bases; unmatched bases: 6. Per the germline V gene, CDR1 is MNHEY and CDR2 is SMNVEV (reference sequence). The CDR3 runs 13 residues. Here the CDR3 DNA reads TGTGCCAGCAGGGCCAGGGGGTTGACTGAAGCTTTCTTT. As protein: CASRARGLTEAFF.

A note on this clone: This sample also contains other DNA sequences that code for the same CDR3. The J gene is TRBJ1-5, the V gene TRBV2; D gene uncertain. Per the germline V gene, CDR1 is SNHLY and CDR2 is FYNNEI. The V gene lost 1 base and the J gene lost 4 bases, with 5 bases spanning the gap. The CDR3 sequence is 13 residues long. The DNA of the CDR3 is TGTGCCAGCAGTGAAGATTTAAATCAGCCCCAGCATTTT. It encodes CASSEDLNQPQHF.

CDR3 sequence: CASRNQGTQNTEAFF. The CDR3 DNA follows: TGTGCCAGCCGAAACCAGGGGACGCAGAACACTGAAGCTTTCTTT. The chain recombines TRBV27 with TRBJ1-1; D is perhaps TRBD1 (6 bases). The V and J ends lost 8 bases and 1 base respectively, with 17 bases between them. The germline CDR1 and CDR2 sequences are MNHEY and SMNVEV (reference sequence). The CDR3 consists of 15 residues.

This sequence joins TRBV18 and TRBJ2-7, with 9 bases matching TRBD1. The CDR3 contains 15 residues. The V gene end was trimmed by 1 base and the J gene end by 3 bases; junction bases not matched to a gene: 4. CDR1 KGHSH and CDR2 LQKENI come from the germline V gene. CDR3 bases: TGTGCCAGCTCACCACTCGGGACAGGGAGCTACGAGCAGTACTTC. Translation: CASSPLGTGSYEQYF.

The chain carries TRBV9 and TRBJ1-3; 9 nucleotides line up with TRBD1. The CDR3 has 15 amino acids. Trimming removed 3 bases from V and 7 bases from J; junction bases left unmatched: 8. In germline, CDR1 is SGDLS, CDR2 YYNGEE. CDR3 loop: CASSGDRAVPNTIYF. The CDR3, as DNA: TGTGCCAGCAGCGGGGACAGGGCAGTCCCGAACACCATATATTTT.

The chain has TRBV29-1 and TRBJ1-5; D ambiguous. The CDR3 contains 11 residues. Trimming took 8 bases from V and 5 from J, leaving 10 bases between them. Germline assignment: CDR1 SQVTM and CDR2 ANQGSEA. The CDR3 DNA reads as TGCAGCCCGGTAGAGTATCAGCCCCAGCATTTT. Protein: CSPVEYQPQHF.

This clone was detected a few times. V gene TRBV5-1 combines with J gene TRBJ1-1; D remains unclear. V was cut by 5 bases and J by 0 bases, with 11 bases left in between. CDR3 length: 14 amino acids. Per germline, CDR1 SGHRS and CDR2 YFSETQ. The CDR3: CASSLANLNTEAFF. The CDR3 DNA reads TGCGCCAGCAGTCTTGCCAACTTGAACACTGAAGCTTTCTTT.

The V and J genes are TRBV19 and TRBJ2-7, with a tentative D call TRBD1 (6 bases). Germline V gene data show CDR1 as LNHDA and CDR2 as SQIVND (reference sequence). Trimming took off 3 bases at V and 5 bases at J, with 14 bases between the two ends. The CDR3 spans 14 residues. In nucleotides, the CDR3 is TGTGCCAGTAGTATCAGAACAGGGCGTGACGAGCAGTACTTC. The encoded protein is CASSIRTGRDEQYF. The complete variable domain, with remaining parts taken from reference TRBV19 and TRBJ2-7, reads DGGITQSPKYLFRKEGQNVTLSCEQNLNHDAMYWYRQDPGQGLRLIYYSQIVNDFQKGDIAEGYSVSREKKESFPLTVTSAQKNPTAFYLCASSIRTGRDEQYFGPGTRLTVT.

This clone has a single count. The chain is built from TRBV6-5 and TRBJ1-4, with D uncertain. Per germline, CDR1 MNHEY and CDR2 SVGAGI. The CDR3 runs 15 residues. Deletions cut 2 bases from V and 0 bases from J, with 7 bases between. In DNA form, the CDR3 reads TGTGCCAGCAGTTACAGGAGGGCAACTAATGAAAAACTGTTTTTT. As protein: CASSYRRATNEKLFF.

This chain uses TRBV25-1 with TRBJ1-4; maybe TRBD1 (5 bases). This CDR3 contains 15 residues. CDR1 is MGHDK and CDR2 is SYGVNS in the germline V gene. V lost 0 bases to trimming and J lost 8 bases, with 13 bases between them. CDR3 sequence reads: CASSEYGGISEKLFF. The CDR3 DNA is TGTGCCAGCAGTGAATACGGGGGTATATCCGAAAAACTGTTTTTT.